A single sample gave rise to the 28 T cell receptor beta chains below, sequenced in a study of blood T cell repertoires in COVID-19 (dated by TCRdb to about 2020). The method was the immunoSEQ multiplex PCR assay. Sourced from immuneACCESS, this table was stored by TCRdb with only in-frame sequences that have V and J called. A share of the clones is absent; for the studies checked, an unresolved V gene accounts for under half, and the remainder has no known explanation. The sample has 250,000 to 350,000 clones on record, roughly 90% of them singletons. Of the sample, about 2% is held by the ten largest clones. Specimen: peripheral blood. These receptors all come from a man aged 18 to 30 with active or convalescent COVID-19.

The CDR3 protein is CASRLRDRVSLTDQPQHF. CDR3 in DNA: TGTGCCAGTAGACTCCGGGACAGGGTATCTCTGACGGATCAGCCCCAGCATTTT. The rearrangement uses TRBV19 and TRBJ1-5; 9 positions agree with TRBD1. The CDR3 runs 18 residues. Losses at the gene ends were 6 bases for V and 5 bases for J; bases not matched to a gene: 17. CDR1 and CDR2 (germline): LNHDA, SQIVND (reference sequence).

The genes are TRBV6-5 and TRBJ1-4, with D perhaps TRBD1 (5 bases). The germline V gene has CDR1 MNHEY and CDR2 SVGAGI. The length of the CDR3 is 14 residues. The germline V and J ends were trimmed by 8 bases and 10 bases, with 20 bases remaining between them. This CDR3 reads CASGPGLGSVKLFF. For the CDR3, the DNA is TGTGCCAGCGGACCGGGACTGGGATCGGTAAAACTGTTTTTT.

The chain has TRBV5-6 and TRBJ1-3; 7 positions match TRBD1. Trimming cost V 1 base and J 9 bases; bases outside gene matches: 10. Per germline, CDR1 SGHDT and CDR2 YYEEEE. This CDR3 has 15 residues. CDR3 loop: CASSLFTGASGTIYF. Written as DNA, the CDR3 is TGTGCCAGCAGCTTGTTTACAGGGGCCTCTGGCACCATATATTTT.

This chain uses TRBV11-3 with TRBJ2-1; D not certain. This CDR3 has 15 amino acids. V was cut by 5 bases and J by 0 bases, with 11 bases left in between. Germline assignment: CDR1 SGHNT and CDR2 YENEEA. The CDR3 loop is CASSREPRSYNEQFF. The DNA of the CDR3 is TGTGCCAGCAGCCGCGAGCCACGCTCCTACAATGAGCAGTTCTTC.

The chain recombines TRBV7-9 with TRBJ2-1; the D is unclear. The CDR3 covers 14 residues. Trimming cost V 0 bases and J 4 bases, with 7 bases left between them. Germline lookup yields CDR1 SEHNR and CDR2 FQNEAQ (reference sequence). The CDR3 sequence: CASSLASLYNEQFF. The CDR3 region has the DNA TGTGCCAGCAGCTTAGCGTCCTTGTACAATGAGCAGTTCTTC. Using reference TRBV7-9 and TRBJ2-1 for the parts outside the CDR3, the full variable domain is DTGVSQNPRHKITKRGQNVTFRCDPISEHNRLYWYRQTLGQGPEFLTYFQNEAQLEKSRLLSDRFSAERPKGSFSTLEIQRTEQGDSAMYLCASSLASLYNEQFFGPGTRLTVL.

The chain is built from TRBV18 and TRBJ2-2; D might be TRBD1 (6 bases). CDR1 and CDR2 (germline): KGHSH, LQKENI. CDR3 size: 17 residues. Trimming left V 2 bases short and J 4 bases short, with 17 bases between. CDR3 coding DNA: TGTGCCAGCTCACCATCCTCGGACAGTCGTCTCACCGGGGAGCTGTTTTTT. Its protein is CASSPSSDSRLTGELFF.

The chain has TRBV7-2 and TRBJ1-5; 7 nucleotides align to TRBD1. CDR1 is SGHTA, CDR2 FQGNSA, per germline. V lost 3 bases and J lost 4; bases outside the gene matches: 3. The CDR3 extends over 14 amino acids. The DNA for the CDR3 is TGTGCCAGCAGCTTTCAGGGGGGAAATCAGCCCCAGCATTTT. This sequence encodes CASSFQGGNQPQHF. Using reference TRBV7-2 and TRBJ1-5 for the parts outside the CDR3, the full variable domain is GAGVSQSPSNKVTEKGKDVELRCDPISGHTALYWYRQSLGQGLEFLIYFQGNSAPDKSGLPSDRFSAERTGGSVSTLTIQRTQQEDSAVYLCASSFQGGNQPQHFGDGTRLSIL.

The rearrangement links TRBV10-3 to TRBJ2-6; 9 nucleotides align to TRBD1. This CDR3 spans 17 amino acids. J was trimmed by 0 bases and V by 6 bases; bases with no gene match: 6. Per the germline V gene, CDR1 is ENHRY and CDR2 is SYGVKD. CDR3 bases: TGTGCCATCAGGCCGGGACAGGGTGACTCTGGGGCCAACGTCCTGACTTTC. This translates into CAIRPGQGDSGANVLTF.

The V call is TRBV4-1, the J call TRBJ2-1, with 7 nucleotides matching TRBD2. Looked up from germline, CDR1 is MGHRA and CDR2 is YSYEKL. With V trimmed by 2 bases and J by 4 bases, 8 bases remained unmatched. The CDR3 is 16 amino acids. CDR3 in amino acids: CASSQSERGPYNEQFF. CDR3 in DNA: TGCGCCAGCAGCCAAAGTGAGCGGGGACCTTACAATGAGCAGTTCTTC.

V gene TRBV19 combines with J gene TRBJ1-2; D call uncertain. Germline lookup yields CDR1 LNHDA and CDR2 SQIVND (reference sequence). V was cut by 7 bases and J by 7 bases, with 22 bases left in between. This CDR3 is 15 amino acids long. The CDR3, as DNA: TGTGCCAGTATTACCCAACAGTCCTCCATCGGTGGCTACACCTTC. This encodes CASITQQSSIGGYTF. The variable domain in full, with the rest retrieved from reference TRBV19 and TRBJ1-2, is DGGITQSPKYLFRKEGQNVTLSCEQNLNHDAMYWYRQDPGQGLRLIYYSQIVNDFQKGDIAEGYSVSREKKESFPLTVTSAQKNPTAFYLCASITQQSSIGGYTFGSGTRLTVV.

The J gene is TRBJ1-2, the V gene TRBV25-1; tentative D call: TRBD1 (6 bases). Trimming took 5 bases from V and 3 from J, leaving 10 bases between them. The germline gives CDR1 MGHDK, CDR2 SYGVNS. This CDR3 region has 13 residues. The CDR3 DNA sequence: TGTGCCAGCAGTCAGGACAGATACTATGGCTACACCTTC. Translated, it gives CASSQDRYYGYTF.

The rearrangement joins TRBV7-2 to TRBJ1-3; D might be TRBD1 (6 bases). CDR1 and CDR2 (germline): SGHTA, FQGNSA. The CDR3 has 16 amino acids. V gave up 6 bases and J gave up 0 bases, with 15 bases separating them. The CDR3 nucleotides read TGTGCCAGCAGTTCAGGGGCGCTGGGCTCTGGAAACACCATATATTTT. It yields the protein CASSSGALGSGNTIYF.

The chain joins TRBV6-6 to TRBJ1-3, with unresolved D. Trimming cost V 6 bases and J 0 bases, with 15 bases left between them. Germline-derived CDR1 and CDR2 are MNHNY and SVGAGI (reference sequence). CDR3 length: 16 residues. DNA of the CDR3: TGTGCCAGCAGCCCAGCGACCGGCTTCTCTGGAAACACCATATATTTT. Its translation is CASSPATGFSGNTIYF.

This chain joins TRBV5-1 and TRBJ2-7; 10 bases agree with TRBD2. The J segment lost 1 base and the V segment lost 2 bases, leaving 0 bases of the junction unmatched. The CDR3 runs to 14 residues. The germline CDR1 and CDR2 sequences are SGHRS and YFSETQ. Here the CDR3 DNA reads TGCGCCAGCAGCTTTAGCGGGGGGTCCTACGAGCAGTACTTC. Its translation is CASSFSGGSYEQYF.

The rearrangement uses TRBV7-9 and TRBJ2-1; 8 bases are shared with TRBD2. The CDR3 runs to 13 residues. J lost 6 bases, V lost 5 bases, and 3 bases had no gene match. CDR1 and CDR2 (germline): SEHNR, FQNEAQ (reference sequence). The CDR3 reads CASSLGLVNEQFF. DNA of the CDR3: TGTGCCAGCAGCCTGGGACTAGTCAATGAGCAGTTCTTC.

The rearrangement joins TRBV5-5 to TRBJ1-2; D is possibly TRBD1 (6 bases). The germline V and J ends were trimmed by 3 bases and 7 bases, with 13 bases remaining between them. This CDR3 has 13 residues. Germline V gene lookup returns CDR1 SGHKS and CDR2 YYEKEE (reference sequence). In DNA, the CDR3 is TGTGCCAGCAGCTACAACAGGGCATCTGGCTACACCTTC. Its translation: CASSYNRASGYTF.

The table lists this clone with a count of one. The J gene is TRBJ2-5, the V gene TRBV2, with 8 bases aligning to TRBD2. The germline V gene encodes CDR1 SNHLY and CDR2 FYNNEI. The J segment lost 4 bases and the V segment lost 7 bases, leaving 8 bases of the junction unmatched. This CDR3 is built from 14 residues. The CDR3 is CASIPGRAGETQYF. CDR3 sequence (DNA): TGTGCCAGCATACCCGGGAGGGCAGGAGAGACCCAGTACTTC.

This clone was recorded a few times. This chain links TRBV6-1 with TRBJ2-7; 8 bases agree with TRBD1. The germline V gene encodes CDR1 MNHNS and CDR2 SASEGT. With 2 bases clipped from V and 2 bases from J, the junction kept 5 bases outside the gene matches. CDR3 size: 15 residues. The CDR3 reads CASSEWAGGPYEQYF. The CDR3 nucleotides read TGTGCCAGCAGTGAATGGGCAGGGGGCCCCTACGAGCAGTACTTC.

The CDR3 DNA is TGTGCCAGCAGTTTATCTCCAGGTACTTACAATGAGCAGTTCTTC. Translated, it gives CASSLSPGTYNEQFF. This rearrangement joins TRBV27 to TRBJ2-1; D call uncertain. CDR1 and CDR2 (germline): MNHEY, SMNVEV (reference sequence). This CDR3 has 15 residues. V was clipped by 0 bases and J by 4 bases, with 10 bases between them.

The V and J genes are TRBV24-1 and TRBJ2-5; no definite D call. The CDR3 runs to 15 residues. The germline V gene has CDR1 KGHDR and CDR2 SFDVKD. V was shortened by 4 bases and J by 5 bases, with 16 bases between the two germline ends. CDR3 sequence reads: CATSELEPTRETQYF. The CDR3 nucleotides are TGTGCCACCAGTGAGCTGGAGCCCACCCGGGAGACCCAGTACTTC.

The CDR3 loop reads CASIQDRDNSPLHF. The CDR3 coding sequence is TGTGCCAGCATCCAAGACAGGGATAATTCACCCCTCCACTTT. The V and J genes are TRBV2 and TRBJ1-6; 7 bases are a match to TRBD1. The CDR3 has 14 residues. Trimming cost V 7 bases and J 5 bases; bases outside gene matches: 5. The germline V gene has CDR1 SNHLY and CDR2 FYNNEI.

The V and J genes are TRBV7-8 and TRBJ2-7, with D possibly matching TRBD2 (6 bases). Germline CDR1 is SGHVS and CDR2 is FQNEAQ. This CDR3 spans 13 amino acids. The CDR3 DNA reads TGTGCATCAACCCGACGGGCGGGGTACGAGCAGTACTTC. Translation gives CASTRRAGYEQYF.

The rearrangement joins TRBV7-9 to TRBJ1-1, with TRBD1 matching 9 bases. The CDR3 runs 14 residues. Germline V gene lookup returns CDR1 SEHNR and CDR2 FQNEAQ (reference sequence). The V segment lost 5 bases and the J segment 5 bases; nucleotides outside the gene matches: 6. CDR3 in amino acids: CASSPQGALTEAFF. CDR3 in DNA: TGTGCCAGCAGCCCACAGGGGGCCTTGACTGAAGCTTTCTTT.

V is TRBV19 and J is TRBJ1-2, with a possible D match to TRBD1 (5 bases). This CDR3 contains 12 residues. Germline CDR1 reads LNHDA; CDR2 reads SQIVND (reference sequence). The V and J ends lost 11 bases and 4 bases respectively, with 14 bases between them. The CDR3 here is CAATARGYGYTF. DNA for the CDR3: TGTGCCGCGACCGCAAGGGGCTATGGCTACACCTTC.

The chain couples TRBV28 to TRBJ2-1, with no clear D. The ends were cut back, 3 bases at V and 9 bases at J, with 21 bases in the middle. There are 16 residues in the CDR3. Germline V gene data show CDR1 as MDHEN and CDR2 as SYDVKM. CDR3 sequence: CASSFPGSRGTGEQFF. The CDR3 nucleotides are TGTGCCAGCAGTTTCCCCGGGTCGCGCGGTACGGGTGAGCAGTTCTTC.

The chain recombines TRBV2 with TRBJ2-1, with TRBD2 matching over 15 bases. The germline V gene has CDR1 SNHLY and CDR2 FYNNEI. Trimming cost V 6 bases and J 7 bases; bases outside gene matches: 10. The CDR3 consists of 17 residues. The CDR3, as DNA: TGTGCCAGCAGGGCGGCAAGAGGACTAGCGGGGGGGAATGAGCAGTTCTTC. This translates into CASRAARGLAGGNEQFF.

This clone was picked up a small number of times. This chain connects TRBV7-6 to TRBJ2-1; 7 nucleotides match TRBD2. The CDR3 covers 16 residues. V lost 5 bases to trimming and J lost 8 bases; unmatched junction nucleotides: 15. Germline loops: CDR1 SGHVS, CDR2 FNYEAQ. CDR3 DNA: TGTGCCAGCAGCAAAACTAGCGTCGTCCCGGCGGATGAGCAGTTCTTC. Its protein is CASSKTSVVPADEQFF. Together with reference TRBV7-6 and TRBJ2-1, the CDR3 gives the full variable domain: GAGVSQSPRYKVTKRGQDVALRCDPISGHVSLYWYRQALGQGPEFLTYFNYEAQQDKSGLPNDRFSAERPEGSISTLTIQRTEQRDSAMYRCASSKTSVVPADEQFFGPGTRLTVL.

The rearrangement links TRBV28 to TRBJ2-7; TRBD2 agrees at 11 bases. V was clipped by 5 bases and J by 5 bases; unmatched bases: 5. The length of the CDR3 is 14 residues. Germline V lookup: CDR1 MDHEN, CDR2 SYDVKM. The CDR3 reads CASSIAGGPHEQYF. As DNA, the CDR3 is TGTGCCAGCAGTATAGCGGGAGGGCCCCACGAGCAGTACTTC. The entire variable domain, with the rest obtained from reference TRBV28 and TRBJ2-7, is as follows: DVKVTQSSRYLVKRTGEKVFLECVQDMDHENMFWYRQDPGLGLRLIYFSYDVKMKEKGDIPEGYSVSREKKERFSLILESASTNQTSMYLCASSIAGGPHEQYFGPGTRLTVT.